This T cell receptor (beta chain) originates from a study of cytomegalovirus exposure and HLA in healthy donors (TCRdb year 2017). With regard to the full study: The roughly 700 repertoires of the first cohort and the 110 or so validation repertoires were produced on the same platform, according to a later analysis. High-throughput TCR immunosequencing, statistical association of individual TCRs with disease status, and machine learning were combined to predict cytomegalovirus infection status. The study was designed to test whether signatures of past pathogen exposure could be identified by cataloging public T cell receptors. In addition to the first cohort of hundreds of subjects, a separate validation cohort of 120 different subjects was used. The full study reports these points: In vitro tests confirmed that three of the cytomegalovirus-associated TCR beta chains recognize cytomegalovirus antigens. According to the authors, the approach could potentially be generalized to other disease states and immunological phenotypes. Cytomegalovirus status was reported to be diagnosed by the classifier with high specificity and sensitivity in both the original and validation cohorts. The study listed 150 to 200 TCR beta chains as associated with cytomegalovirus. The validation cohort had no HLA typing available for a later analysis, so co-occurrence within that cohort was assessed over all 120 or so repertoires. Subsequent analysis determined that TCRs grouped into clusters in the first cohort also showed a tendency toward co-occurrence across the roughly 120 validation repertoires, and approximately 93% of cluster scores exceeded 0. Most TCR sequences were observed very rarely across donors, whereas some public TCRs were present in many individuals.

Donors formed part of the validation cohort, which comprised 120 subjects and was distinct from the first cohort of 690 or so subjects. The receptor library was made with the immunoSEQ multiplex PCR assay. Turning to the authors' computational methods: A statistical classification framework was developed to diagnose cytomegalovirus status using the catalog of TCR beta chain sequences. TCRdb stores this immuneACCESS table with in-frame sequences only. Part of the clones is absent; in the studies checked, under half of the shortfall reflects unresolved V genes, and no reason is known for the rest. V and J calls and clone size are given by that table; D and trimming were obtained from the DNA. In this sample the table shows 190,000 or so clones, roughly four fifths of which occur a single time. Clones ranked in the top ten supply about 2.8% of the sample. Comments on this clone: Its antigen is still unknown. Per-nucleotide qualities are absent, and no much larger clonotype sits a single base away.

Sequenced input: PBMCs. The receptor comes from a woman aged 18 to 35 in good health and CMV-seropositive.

The nucleotide sequence reads as follows: TGTGCCACCTCCGCCCTCCCGACAGGTCCCGAAACCGGGGAGCTGTTTTTT. Translated, this is CATSALPTGPETGELFF. The chain employs TRBV25-1 and TRBJ2-2; the D gene is possibly TRBD1, with 6 bases matching. Based on the germline V gene, the CDR1 and CDR2 sequences are MGHDK and SYGVNS. Measured from the cysteine to the phenylalanine, the CDR3 is 17 residues long. This entry keeps only the CDR3 DNA: 51 bases, framed from base 1. V sheds 10 bases and J sheds 5 bases, leaving 26 bases between their ends.